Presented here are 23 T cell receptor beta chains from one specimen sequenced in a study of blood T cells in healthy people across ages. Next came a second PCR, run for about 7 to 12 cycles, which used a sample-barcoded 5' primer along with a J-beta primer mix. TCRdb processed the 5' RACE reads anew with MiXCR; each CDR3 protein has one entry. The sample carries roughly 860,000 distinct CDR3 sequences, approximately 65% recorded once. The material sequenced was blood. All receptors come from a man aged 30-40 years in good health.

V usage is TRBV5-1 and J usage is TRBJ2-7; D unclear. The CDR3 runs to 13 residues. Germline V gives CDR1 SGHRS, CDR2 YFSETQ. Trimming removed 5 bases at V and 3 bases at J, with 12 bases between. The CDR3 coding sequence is TGCGCCAGCAGTATAGGGCAGAACTACGAGCAGTACTTC. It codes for CASSIGQNYEQYF.

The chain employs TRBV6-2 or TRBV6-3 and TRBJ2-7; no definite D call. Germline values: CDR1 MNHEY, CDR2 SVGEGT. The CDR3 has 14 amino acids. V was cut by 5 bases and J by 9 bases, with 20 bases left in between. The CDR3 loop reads CASSNPASVWGQYF. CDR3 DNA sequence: TGTGCCAGCAGTAATCCGGCCTCTGTTTGGGGGCAGTACTTC.

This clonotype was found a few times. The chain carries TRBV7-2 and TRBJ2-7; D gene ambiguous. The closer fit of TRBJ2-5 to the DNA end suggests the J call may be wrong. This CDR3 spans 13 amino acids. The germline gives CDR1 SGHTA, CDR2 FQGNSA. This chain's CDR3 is CASSLVAEETQYF. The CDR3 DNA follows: TGTGCCAGCAGCTTAGTCGCGGAAGAGACCCAGTACTTC.

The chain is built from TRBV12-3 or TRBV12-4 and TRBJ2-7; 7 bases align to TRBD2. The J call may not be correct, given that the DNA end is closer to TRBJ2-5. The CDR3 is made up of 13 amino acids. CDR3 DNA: TGTGCCAGCAGTGGAAGCGGGGCGGGGACCCAGTACTTC. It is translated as CASSGSGAGTQYF.

The CDR3 sequence is CASSLLDLAEVYNEQFF. For the CDR3, the DNA is TGTGCCAGCAGTTTATTAGATCTAGCGGAAGTATACAATGAGCAGTTCTTC. The gene calls are TRBV28 and TRBJ2-1, with 7 bases fitting TRBD2. Trimming cost V 1 base and J 4 bases; bases outside gene matches: 10. This CDR3 region has 17 residues. Germline V lookup: CDR1 MDHEN, CDR2 SYDVKM. The variable domain in full, completed from reference TRBV28 and TRBJ2-1, reads DVKVTQSSRYLVKRTGEKVFLECVQDMDHENMFWYRQDPGLGLRLIYFSYDVKMKEKGDIPEGYSVSREKKERFSLILESASTNQTSMYLCASSLLDLAEVYNEQFFGPGTRLTVL.

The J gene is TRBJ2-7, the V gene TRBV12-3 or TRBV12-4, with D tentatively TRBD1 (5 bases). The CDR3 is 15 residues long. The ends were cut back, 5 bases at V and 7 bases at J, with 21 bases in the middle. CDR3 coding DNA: TGTGCCAGCAGTACGACAGAGACCCTCCTACGAGAGCAGTACTTC. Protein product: CASSTTETLLREQYF.

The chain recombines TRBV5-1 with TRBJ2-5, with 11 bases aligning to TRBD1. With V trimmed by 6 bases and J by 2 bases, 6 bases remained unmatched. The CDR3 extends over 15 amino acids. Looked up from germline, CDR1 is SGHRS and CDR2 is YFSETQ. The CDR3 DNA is TGCGCCAGCACCGACCGGGACAGGGGGCAAGAGACCCAGTACTTC. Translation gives CASTDRDRGQETQYF.

The CDR3 region has the DNA TGTGCCAGCAGGACCCCGGGACTGAGCTATGGCTACACCTTC. Translation gives CASRTPGLSYGYTF. The chain links TRBV27 to TRBJ1-2; possible D gene TRBD1, 5 bases. In germline, CDR1 is MNHEY, CDR2 SMNVEV (reference sequence). This CDR3 contains 14 residues. The germline V and J ends were trimmed by 6 bases and 4 bases, with 15 bases remaining between them.

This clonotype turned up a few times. The CDR3 DNA is TGTGCCAGCAGTGTCAGAGAGTCTGGGGCCAACGTCCTGACTTTC. The encoded protein is CASSVRESGANVLTF. V is TRBV6-1 and J is TRBJ2-6; D ambiguous. V gave up 4 bases and J gave up 1 base, with 8 bases separating them. In germline, CDR1 is MNHNS, CDR2 SASEGT. The CDR3 runs to 15 residues.

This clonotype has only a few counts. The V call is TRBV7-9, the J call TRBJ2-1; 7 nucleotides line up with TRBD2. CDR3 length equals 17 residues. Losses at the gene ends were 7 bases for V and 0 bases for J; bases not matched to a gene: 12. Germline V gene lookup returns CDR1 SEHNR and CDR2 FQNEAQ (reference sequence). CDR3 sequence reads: CASTVTLGGSSYNEQFF. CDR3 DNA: TGTGCCAGCACCGTTACCCTGGGCGGGAGCTCCTACAATGAGCAGTTCTTC. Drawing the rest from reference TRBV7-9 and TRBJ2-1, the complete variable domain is DTGVSQNPRHKITKRGQNVTFRCDPISEHNRLYWYRQTLGQGPEFLTYFQNEAQLEKSRLLSDRFSAERPKGSFSTLEIQRTEQGDSAMYLCASTVTLGGSSYNEQFFGPGTRLTVL.

Here the CDR3 DNA reads TGCGCCAGCAGCCAGCCCCAAGGGAGAGGCTATTTTAATGAAAAACTGTTTTTT. Amino acid sequence: CASSQPQGRGYFNEKLFF. The chain uses TRBV4-3 and TRBJ1-4; D call uncertain. The germline V and J ends were trimmed by 3 bases and 4 bases, with 21 bases remaining between them. The CDR3 is 18 residues long. CDR1 and CDR2 (germline): LGHNA, YSLEER.

The CDR3 nucleotides are TGCGCCAGCAGCCAAGGCCCCAGGGGGTACCAAGAGACCCAGTACTTC. It codes for CASSQGPRGYQETQYF. The rearrangement uses TRBV4-1 and TRBJ2-5; 7 nucleotides match TRBD1. Germline V gene lookup returns CDR1 MGHRA and CDR2 YSYEKL. The CDR3 covers 16 residues. V lost 1 base, J lost 0 bases, and 5 bases stayed unmatched.

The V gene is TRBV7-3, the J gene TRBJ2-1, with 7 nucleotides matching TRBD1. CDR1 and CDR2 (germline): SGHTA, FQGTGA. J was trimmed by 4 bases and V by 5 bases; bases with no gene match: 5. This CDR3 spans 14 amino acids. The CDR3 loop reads CASSLGQRYNEQFF. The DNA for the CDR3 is TGTGCCAGCAGCCTGGGACAGAGATACAATGAGCAGTTCTTC. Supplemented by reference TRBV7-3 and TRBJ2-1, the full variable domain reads GAGVSQTPSNKVTEKGKYVELRCDPISGHTALYWYRQSLGQGPEFLIYFQGTGAADDSGLPNDRFFAVRPEGSVSTLKIQRTERGDSAVYLCASSLGQRYNEQFFGPGTRLTVL.

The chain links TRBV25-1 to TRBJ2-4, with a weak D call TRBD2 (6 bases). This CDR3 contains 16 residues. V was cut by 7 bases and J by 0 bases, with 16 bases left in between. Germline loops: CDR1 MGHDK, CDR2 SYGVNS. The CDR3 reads CASTKWGDGAKNIQYF. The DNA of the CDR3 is TGTGCCAGCACGAAATGGGGGGATGGAGCCAAAAACATTCAGTACTTC.

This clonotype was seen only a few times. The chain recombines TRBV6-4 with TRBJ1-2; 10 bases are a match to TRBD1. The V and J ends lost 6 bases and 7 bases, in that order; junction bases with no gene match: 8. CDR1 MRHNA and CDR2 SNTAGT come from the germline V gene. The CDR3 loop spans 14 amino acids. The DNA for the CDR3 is TGTGCCAGCAGCCTACGACAGGGGGCAGGTGGCTACACCTTC. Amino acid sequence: CASSLRQGAGGYTF.

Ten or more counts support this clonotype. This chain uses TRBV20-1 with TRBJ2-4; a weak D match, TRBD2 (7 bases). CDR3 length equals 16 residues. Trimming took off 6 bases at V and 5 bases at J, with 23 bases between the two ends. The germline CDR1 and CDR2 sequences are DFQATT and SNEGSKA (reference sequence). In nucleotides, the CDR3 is TGCAGTGCCCAATTGCCTAAGGGGGGGCGGGAAAACATTCAGTACTTC. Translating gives CSAQLPKGGRENIQYF.

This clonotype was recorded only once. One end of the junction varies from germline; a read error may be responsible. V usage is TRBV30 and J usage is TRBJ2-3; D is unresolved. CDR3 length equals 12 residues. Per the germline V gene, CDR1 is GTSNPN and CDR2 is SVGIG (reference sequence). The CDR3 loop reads CAWRGSADTRYF. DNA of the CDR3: TGTGCCTGGAGGGGATCGGCAGATACGCGGTATTTT.

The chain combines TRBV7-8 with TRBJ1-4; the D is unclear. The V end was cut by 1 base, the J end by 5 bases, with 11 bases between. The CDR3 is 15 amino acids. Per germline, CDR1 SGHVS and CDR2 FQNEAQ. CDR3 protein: CASSLGASSNEKLFF. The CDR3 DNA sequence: TGTGCCAGCAGCTTAGGGGCATCATCCAATGAAAAACTGTTTTTT.

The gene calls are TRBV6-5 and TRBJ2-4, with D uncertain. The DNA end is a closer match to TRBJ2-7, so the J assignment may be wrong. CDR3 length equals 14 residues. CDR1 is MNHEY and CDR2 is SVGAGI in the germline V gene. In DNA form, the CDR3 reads TGTGCCAGCAGTTTGGACGACCCAGCTCACGAGCAGTACTTC. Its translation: CASSLDDPAHEQYF.

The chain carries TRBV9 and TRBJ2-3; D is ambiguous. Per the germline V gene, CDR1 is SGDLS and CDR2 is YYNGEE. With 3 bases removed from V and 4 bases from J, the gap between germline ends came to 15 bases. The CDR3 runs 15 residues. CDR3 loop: CASSGLRLRADTQYF. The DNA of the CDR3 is TGTGCCAGCAGCGGCCTGAGGCTTCGCGCAGATACGCAGTATTTT.

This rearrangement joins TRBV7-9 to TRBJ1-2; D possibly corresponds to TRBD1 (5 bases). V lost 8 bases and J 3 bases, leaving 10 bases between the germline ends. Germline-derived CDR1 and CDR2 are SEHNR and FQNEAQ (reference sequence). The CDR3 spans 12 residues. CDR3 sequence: CASDAGYYGYTF. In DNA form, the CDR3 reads TGTGCCAGCGACGCAGGGTACTATGGCTACACCTTC.

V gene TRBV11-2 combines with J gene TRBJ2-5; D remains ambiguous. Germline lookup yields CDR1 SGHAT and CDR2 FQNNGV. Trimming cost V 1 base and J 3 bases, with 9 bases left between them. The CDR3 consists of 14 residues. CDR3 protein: CASSLASVEETQYF. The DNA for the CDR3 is TGTGCCAGCAGCTTAGCGTCAGTAGAAGAGACCCAGTACTTC.

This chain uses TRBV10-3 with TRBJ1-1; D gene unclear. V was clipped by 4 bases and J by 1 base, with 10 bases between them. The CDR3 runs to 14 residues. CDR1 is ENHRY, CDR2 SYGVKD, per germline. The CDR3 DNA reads TGTGCCATCAGTGTAGGAGGCGGGAACACTGAAGCTTTCTTT. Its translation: CAISVGGGNTEAFF.